This T cell receptor (beta chain) was captured by sequencing in a study of cytomegalovirus exposure and HLA in healthy donors. For this clone: Its specificity is not known.

Findings and caveats of the study: Sequences of the TCR beta chain were said to predict the HLA-A and HLA-B alleles of most subjects accurately.

A multiplex PCR was run with 60 Vbeta primers and 13 Jbeta primers. Clones were read by immunoSEQ multiplex PCR, and TCRdb kept only the in-frame ones, dropping some. The table records 100,000 to 150,000 clones, about 80% of them present only once. Unmatched junction bases numbered 15, after V lost 3 bases and J lost 6 bases. The CDR3 consists of 18 residues. CDR1 is SGHDT and CDR2 is YYEEEE in the germline V gene. This sequence was found in a man aged 35 to 55 in good health and CMV-seronegative. The V and J genes are TRBV5-6 and TRBJ2-3, with 11 bases aligning to TRBD2. The sample taken for sequencing was PBMCs. CDR3 loop: CASSSPVVIAGGRDTQYF. Written as DNA, the CDR3 is TGTGCCAGCAGCTCCCCGGTCGTTATAGCGGGGGGGAGGGATACGCAGTATTTT. Based on the CDR3 plus reference TRBV5-6 and TRBJ2-3, the full variable domain is DAGVTQSPTHLIKTRGQQVTLRCSPKSGHDTVSWYQQALGQGPQFIFQYYEEEERQRGNFPDRFSGHQFPNYSSELNVNALLLGDSALYLCASSSPVVIAGGRDTQYFGPGTRLTVL.